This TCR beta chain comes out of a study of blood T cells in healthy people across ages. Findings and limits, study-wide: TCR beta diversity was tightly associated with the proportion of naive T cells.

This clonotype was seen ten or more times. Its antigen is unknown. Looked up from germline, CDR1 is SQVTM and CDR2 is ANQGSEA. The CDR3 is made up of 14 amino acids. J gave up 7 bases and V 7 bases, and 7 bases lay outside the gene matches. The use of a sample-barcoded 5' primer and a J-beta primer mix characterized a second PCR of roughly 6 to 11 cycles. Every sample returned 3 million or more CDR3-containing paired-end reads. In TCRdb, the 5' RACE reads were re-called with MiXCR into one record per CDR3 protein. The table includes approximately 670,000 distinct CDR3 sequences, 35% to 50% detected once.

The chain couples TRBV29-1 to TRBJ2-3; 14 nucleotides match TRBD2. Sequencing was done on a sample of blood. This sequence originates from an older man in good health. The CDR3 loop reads CSAPTSGRGYTQYF. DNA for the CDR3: TGCAGCGCCCCGACTAGCGGGAGGGGGTATACGCAGTATTTT.